This TCR beta chain was identified in a study of PD-1 blockade in classical Hodgkin lymphoma. Study findings and constraints: Among the patients, those starting nivolumab under 1 year after ASCT were excluded. Diversity in CD4+ TCRs, unlike that measured in CD8+ TCRs, had risen significantly by C4D1. Reasons behind the repertoire differences stay unclear, perhaps disease activity or earlier therapy. Newly diagnosed and completely responding patients shared comparable baseline diversity.

The CDR3 length is 14 residues. Germline V gives CDR1 KGHSH, CDR2 LQKENI. V lost 5 bases and J 3 bases, leaving 14 bases between the germline ends. Profiling relied on immunoSEQ multiplex PCR, and the TCRdb table lists in-frame clones only, not all of them. The profile covers around 60,000 clones, with nearly 90% appearing a single time and over 7.5% taken by the ten largest. As regards this clone: Its matching antigen is unknown.

Described time point: cycle 4 day 1 (C4D1), after 5 to 7 weeks of nivolumab. In every patient, relapse followed autologous stem cell transplantation, while exposure to brentuximab vedotin differed. This TCR came from a human donor with classical Hodgkin lymphoma. The source material was peripheral blood mononuclear cells (PBMCs), sampled before the fourth cycle of nivolumab. The V gene is TRBV18, the J gene TRBJ2-7, with D perhaps being TRBD1 or TRBD2 (5 bases each). The CDR3 DNA is TGTGCCAGCTCAACCGGGACGCCGGACTACGAGCAGTACTTC. Amino acid sequence: CASSTGTPDYEQYF. The full variable domain, completed using reference TRBV18 and TRBJ2-7, is NAGVMQNPRHLVRRRGQEARLRCSPMKGHSHVYWYRQLPEEGLKFMVYLQKENIIDESGMPKERFSAEFPKEGPSILRIQQVVRGDSAAYFCASSTGTPDYEQYFGPGTRLTVT.